The 5 T cell receptor beta chains below come from one sample, sequenced in a study of blood T cells in healthy people across ages. PCR was performed a second time for about 6 to 11 cycles using a sample-barcoded 5' primer and a J-beta primer mix. One entry per CDR3 protein, called by TCRdb with MiXCR from the 5' RACE reads. The data hold around 1,000,000 distinct CDR3 sequences, with around 25% observed a single time. The same data also went into a second study, on T cells of mothers and their children.

The material sequenced was blood. Receptors were obtained from a girl aged 2-9 years in good health.

The gene calls are TRBV12-3 or TRBV12-4 and TRBJ1-4, with D possibly being TRBD1 (5 bases). The length of the CDR3 is 14 residues. The germline V and J ends were trimmed by 2 bases and 8 bases, with 12 bases remaining between them. The CDR3 sequence is CASSLYQGGEKLFF. The CDR3 nucleotides read TGTGCCAGCAGTTTATATCAGGGAGGAGAAAAACTGTTTTTT.

The chain has TRBV10-3 and TRBJ2-3; TRBD2 is a possible D gene (7 bases). Per germline, CDR1 ENHRY and CDR2 SYGVKD. The germline V and J ends were trimmed by 7 bases and 2 bases, with 10 bases remaining between them. The CDR3 covers 13 residues. CDR3 nucleotides: TGTGCCATCAAGGGGGGGTCCACAGATACGCAGTATTTT. This codes for CAIKGGSTDTQYF.

This clonotype was observed a few times. The chain employs TRBV29-1 and TRBJ2-1; a possible D gene is TRBD1 (5 bases). Germline values: CDR1 SQVTM, CDR2 ANQGSEA. CDR3 length equals 15 residues. The V end lost 1 base, the J end lost 5 bases, and 15 bases lay between the germline ends. The CDR3 coding sequence is TGCAGCGTTGAAGGCGTGGCAGGGCCTAACAATGAGCAGTTCTTC. Amino acids: CSVEGVAGPNNEQFF.

This clonotype occurred a few times. The chain joins TRBV7-8 to TRBJ1-6; 11 bases map to TRBD1. This CDR3 region has 16 residues. CDR1 SGHVS and CDR2 FQNEAQ come from the germline V gene. Germline trimming cut 4 bases from V and 10 bases from J; bases unmatched to any gene: 9. The CDR3 spells CASSSAGTGGPSPLHF. CDR3 sequence (DNA): TGTGCCAGCAGCTCAGCCGGGACAGGGGGTCCGTCACCCCTCCACTTT.

This clonotype was detected only a few times. J is TRBJ1-2 and V is TRBV3-1; 9 bases are shared with TRBD1. The CDR3 sequence is 14 residues long. Losses at the gene ends were 5 bases for V and 8 bases for J; bases not matched to a gene: 9. Germline-derived CDR1 and CDR2 are LGHDT and YNNKEL (reference sequence). The CDR3 loop reads CASSTPGTGWGYTF. Written as DNA, the CDR3 is TGTGCCAGCAGCACCCCCGGGACAGGGTGGGGCTACACCTTC.